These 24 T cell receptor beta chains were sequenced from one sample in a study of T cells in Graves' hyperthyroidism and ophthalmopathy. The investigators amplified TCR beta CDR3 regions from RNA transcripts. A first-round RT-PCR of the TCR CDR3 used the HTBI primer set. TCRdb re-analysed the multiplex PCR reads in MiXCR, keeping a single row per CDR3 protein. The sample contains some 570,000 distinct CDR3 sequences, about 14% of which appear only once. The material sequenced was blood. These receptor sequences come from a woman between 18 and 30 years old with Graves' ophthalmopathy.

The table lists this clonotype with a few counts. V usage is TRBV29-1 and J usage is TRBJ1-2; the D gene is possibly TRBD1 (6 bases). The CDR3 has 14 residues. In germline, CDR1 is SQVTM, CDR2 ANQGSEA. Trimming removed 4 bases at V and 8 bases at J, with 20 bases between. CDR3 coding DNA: TGCAGCGTTGTTCAGAGAGGAGACAGGCGGGGCTACACCTTC. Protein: CSVVQRGDRRGYTF.

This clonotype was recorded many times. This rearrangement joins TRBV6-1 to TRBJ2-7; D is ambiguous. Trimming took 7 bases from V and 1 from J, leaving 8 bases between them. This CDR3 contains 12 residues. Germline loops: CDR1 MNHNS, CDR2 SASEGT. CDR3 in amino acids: CASIGASYEQYF. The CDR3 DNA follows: TGTGCCAGCATAGGAGCTTCCTACGAGCAGTACTTC.

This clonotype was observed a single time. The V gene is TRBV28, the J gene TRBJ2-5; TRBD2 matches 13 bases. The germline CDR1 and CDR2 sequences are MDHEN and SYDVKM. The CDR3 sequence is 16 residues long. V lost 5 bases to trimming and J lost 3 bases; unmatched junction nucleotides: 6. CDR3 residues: CASSLWTSGRKETQYF. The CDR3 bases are TGTGCCAGCAGTCTCTGGACTAGCGGGAGAAAAGAGACCCAGTACTTC.

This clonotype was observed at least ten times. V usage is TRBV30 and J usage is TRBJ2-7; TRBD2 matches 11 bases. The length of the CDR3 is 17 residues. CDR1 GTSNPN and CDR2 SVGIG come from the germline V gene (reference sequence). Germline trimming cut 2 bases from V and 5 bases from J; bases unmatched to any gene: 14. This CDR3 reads CAWSPLAGGKIEDEQYF. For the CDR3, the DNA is TGTGCCTGGAGTCCCTTAGCGGGAGGGAAAATTGAGGACGAGCAGTACTTC.

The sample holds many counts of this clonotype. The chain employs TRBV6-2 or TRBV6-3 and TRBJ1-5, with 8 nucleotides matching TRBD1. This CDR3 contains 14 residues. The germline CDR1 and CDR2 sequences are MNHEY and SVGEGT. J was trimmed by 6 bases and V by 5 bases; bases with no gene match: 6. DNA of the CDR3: TGTGCCAGCAGTCAACAGGGGGGAGGTCAGCCCCAGCATTTT. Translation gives CASSQQGGGQPQHF.

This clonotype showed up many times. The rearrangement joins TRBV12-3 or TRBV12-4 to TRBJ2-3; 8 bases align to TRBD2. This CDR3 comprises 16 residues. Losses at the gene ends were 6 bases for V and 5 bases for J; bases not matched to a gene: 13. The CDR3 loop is CASRPYPSRGGDTQYF. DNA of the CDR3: TGTGCCAGCAGGCCCTATCCCTCCCGGGGGGGAGATACGCAGTATTTT.

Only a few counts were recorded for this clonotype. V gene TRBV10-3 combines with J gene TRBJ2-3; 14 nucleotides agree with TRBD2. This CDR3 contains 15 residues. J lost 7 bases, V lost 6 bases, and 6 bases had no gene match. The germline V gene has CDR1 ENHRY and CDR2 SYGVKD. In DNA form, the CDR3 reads TGTGCCATCAGCGGACTAGCGGGAGGTCCTAATACGCAGTATTTT. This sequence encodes CAISGLAGGPNTQYF.

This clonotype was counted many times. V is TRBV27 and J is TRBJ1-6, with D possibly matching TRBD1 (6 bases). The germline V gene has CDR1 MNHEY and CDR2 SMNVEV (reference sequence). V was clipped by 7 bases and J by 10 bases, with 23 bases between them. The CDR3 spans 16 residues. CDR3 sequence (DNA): TGTGCCAGCACCCCATACAGGGCTCGCCGAAACTCACCCCTCCACTTT. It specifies CASTPYRARRNSPLHF.

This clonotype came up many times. CDR3 loop: CASSFTADQPQHF. Here the CDR3 DNA reads TGTGCCAGCAGTTTCACAGCTGATCAGCCCCAGCATTTT. The rearrangement joins TRBV12-3 or TRBV12-4 to TRBJ1-5; D unresolved. Trimming stripped 3 bases from V and 5 bases from J, with 8 bases between. The CDR3 has 13 amino acids.

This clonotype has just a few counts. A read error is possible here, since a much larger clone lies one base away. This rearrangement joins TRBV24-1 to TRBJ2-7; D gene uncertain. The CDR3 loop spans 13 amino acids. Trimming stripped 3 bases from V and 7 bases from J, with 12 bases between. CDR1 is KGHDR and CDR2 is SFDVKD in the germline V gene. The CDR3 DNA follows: TGTGCCACCAGTGATCATCGGCTAAGTGAGCAGTACTTC. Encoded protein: CATSDHRLSEQYF.

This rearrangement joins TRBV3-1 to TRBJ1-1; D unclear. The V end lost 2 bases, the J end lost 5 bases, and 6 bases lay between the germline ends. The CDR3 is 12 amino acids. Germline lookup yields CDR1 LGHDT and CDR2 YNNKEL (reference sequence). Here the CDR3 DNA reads TGTGCCAGCAGCCAACGTAGGACTGAAGCTTTCTTT. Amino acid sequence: CASSQRRTEAFF. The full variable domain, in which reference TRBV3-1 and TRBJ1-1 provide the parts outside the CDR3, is DTAVSQTPKYLVTQMGNDKSIKCEQNLGHDTMYWYKQDSKKFLKIMFSYNNKELIINETVPNRFSPKSPDKAHLNLHINSLELGDSAVYFCASSQRRTEAFFGQGTRLTVV.

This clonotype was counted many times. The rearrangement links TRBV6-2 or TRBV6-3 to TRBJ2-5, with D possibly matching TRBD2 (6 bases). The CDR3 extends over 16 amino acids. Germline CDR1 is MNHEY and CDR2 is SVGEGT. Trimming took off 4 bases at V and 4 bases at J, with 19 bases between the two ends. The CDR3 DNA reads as TGTGCCAGCAGTTTTGGCGGGAACTTAATCGGAGAGACCCAGTACTTC. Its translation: CASSFGGNLIGETQYF.

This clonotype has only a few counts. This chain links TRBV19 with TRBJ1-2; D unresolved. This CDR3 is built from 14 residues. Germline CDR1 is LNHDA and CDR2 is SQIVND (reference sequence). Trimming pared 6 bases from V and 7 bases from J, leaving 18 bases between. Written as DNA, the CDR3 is TGTGCCAGTAGGGCCACCCGCCTTGGAGCTGGCTACACCTTC. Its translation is CASRATRLGAGYTF.

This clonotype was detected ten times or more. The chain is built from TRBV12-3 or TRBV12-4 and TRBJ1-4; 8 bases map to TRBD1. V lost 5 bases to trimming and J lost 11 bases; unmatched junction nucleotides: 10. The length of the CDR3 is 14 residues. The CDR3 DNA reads TGTGCCAGCAGTCTGACCTCAGGGGGCGGGAAACTGTTTTTT. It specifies CASSLTSGGGKLFF.

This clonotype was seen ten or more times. As DNA, the CDR3 is TGTGCCAGCAGTTCCCATACCGGGAGTCATAGCACAGATACGCAGTATTTT. It encodes CASSSHTGSHSTDTQYF. The chain has TRBV13 and TRBJ2-3; D perhaps matches TRBD2 (6 bases). The CDR3 is 17 amino acids. The V and J ends lost 6 bases and 0 bases respectively, with 19 bases between them. Germline assignment: CDR1 PRHDT and CDR2 FYEKMQ (reference sequence). Variable domain in full (rest from reference TRBV13 and TRBJ2-3): AAGVIQSPRHLIKEKRETATLKCYPIPRHDTVYWYQQGPGQDPQFLISFYEKMQSDKGSIPDRFSAQQFSDYHSELNMSSLELGDSALYFCASSSHTGSHSTDTQYFGPGTRLTVL.

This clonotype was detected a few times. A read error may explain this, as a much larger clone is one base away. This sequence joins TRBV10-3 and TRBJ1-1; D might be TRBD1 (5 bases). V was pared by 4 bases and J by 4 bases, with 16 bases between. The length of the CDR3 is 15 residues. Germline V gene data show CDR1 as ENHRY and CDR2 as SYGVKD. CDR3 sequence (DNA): TGTGCCATCAGTGCGGGACCGCCCCTCGGCACTGAAGCTTTCTTT. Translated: CAISAGPPLGTEAFF.

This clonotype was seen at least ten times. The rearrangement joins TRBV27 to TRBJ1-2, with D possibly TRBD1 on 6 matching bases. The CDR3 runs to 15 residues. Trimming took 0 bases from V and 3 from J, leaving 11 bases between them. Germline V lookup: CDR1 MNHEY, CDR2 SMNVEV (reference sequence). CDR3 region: CASSLSGGAYYGYTF. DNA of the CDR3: TGTGCCAGCAGTTTATCAGGGGGAGCTTACTATGGCTACACCTTC.

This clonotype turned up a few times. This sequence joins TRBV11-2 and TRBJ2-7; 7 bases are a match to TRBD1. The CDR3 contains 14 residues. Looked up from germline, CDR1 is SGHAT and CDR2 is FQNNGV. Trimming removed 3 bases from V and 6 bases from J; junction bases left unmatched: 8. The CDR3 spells CASSFTGVVTEQYF. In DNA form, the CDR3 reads TGTGCCAGCAGCTTTACAGGGGTGGTTACCGAGCAGTACTTC.

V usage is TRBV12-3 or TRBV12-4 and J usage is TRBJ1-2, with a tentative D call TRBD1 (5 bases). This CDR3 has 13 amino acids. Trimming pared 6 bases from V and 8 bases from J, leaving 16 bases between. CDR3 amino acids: CASRKDGGRGYTF. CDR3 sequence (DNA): TGTGCCAGCAGAAAGGATGGGGGAAGGGGCTACACCTTC.

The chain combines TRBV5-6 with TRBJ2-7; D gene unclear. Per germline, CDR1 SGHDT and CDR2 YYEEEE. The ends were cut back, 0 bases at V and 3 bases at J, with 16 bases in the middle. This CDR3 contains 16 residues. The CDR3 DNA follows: TGTGCCAGCAGCTTGGAAGTCGGCCTGTCGCACTACGAGCAGTACTTC. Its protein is CASSLEVGLSHYEQYF.

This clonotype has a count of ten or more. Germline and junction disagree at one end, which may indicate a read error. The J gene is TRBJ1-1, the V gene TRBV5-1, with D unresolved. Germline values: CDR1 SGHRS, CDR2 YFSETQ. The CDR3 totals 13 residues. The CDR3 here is CASSLWGNTEAFF. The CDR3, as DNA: TGTGCCAGCAGTTTATGGGGGAACACTGAAGCTTTCTTT.

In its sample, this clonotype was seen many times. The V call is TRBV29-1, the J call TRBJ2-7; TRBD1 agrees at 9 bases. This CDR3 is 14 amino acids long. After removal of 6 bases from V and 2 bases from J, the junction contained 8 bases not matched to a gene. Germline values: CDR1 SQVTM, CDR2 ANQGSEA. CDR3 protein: CSVEDRGGPYEQYF. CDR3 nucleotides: TGCAGCGTAGAGGACAGGGGAGGCCCCTACGAGCAGTACTTC.

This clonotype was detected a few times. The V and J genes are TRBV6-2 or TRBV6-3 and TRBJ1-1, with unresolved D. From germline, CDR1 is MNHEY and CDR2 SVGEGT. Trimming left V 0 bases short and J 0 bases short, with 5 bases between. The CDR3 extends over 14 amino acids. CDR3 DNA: TGTGCCAGCAGTTACTCAAGCATGAACACTGAAGCTTTCTTT. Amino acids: CASSYSSMNTEAFF.

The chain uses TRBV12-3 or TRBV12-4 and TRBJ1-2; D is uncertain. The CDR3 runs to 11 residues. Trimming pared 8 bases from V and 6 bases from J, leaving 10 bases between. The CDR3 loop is CASPGHHGYTF. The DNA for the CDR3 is TGTGCCAGCCCAGGCCACCATGGCTACACCTTC.